What follows are 12 T cell receptor beta chains derived from one specimen sequenced in a study of T cell clonality in common variable immunodeficiency. Sequencing used immunoSEQ multiplex PCR; TCRdb keeps in-frame clones, though not all of them. The sample shows tens of thousands of clones, none of them appearing just once. The material sequenced was peripheral blood mononuclear cells. The receptors originated from a person aged 18 to 70 in good health.

This clone has a count of ten or more. The read ends 3 residues early relative to the CDR3; the germline J gene fills the gap. The chain is built from TRBV20-1 and TRBJ2-4, with 7 bases identical to TRBD2. The CDR3 is 11 residues long. CDR1 and CDR2 from the germline V gene are DFQATT and SNEGSKA (reference sequence). Trimming took 6 bases from V and 7 from J; bases not matched to a gene: 3. CDR3: CSAPGGNIQYF. Partial CDR3 DNA: TGCAGTGCCCCGGGGGGTAACATT.

This clone was detected only a few times. The CDR3 extends 3 residues past the end of the read, so its final part is completed from the germline J gene. The chain uses TRBV5-1 and TRBJ2-1, with D possibly matching TRBD2 (6 bases). This CDR3 comprises 13 residues. The ends were cut back, 4 bases at V and 6 bases at J, with 11 bases in the middle. The V gene's germline CDR1 is SGHRS and CDR2 YFSETQ. The CDR3 bases that were read are TGCGCCAGCAGCCTGGGACTGCGCAATGAG. This codes for CASSLGLRNE. The whole CDR3 region reads CASSLGLRNEQFF. The whole variable domain, filled in from reference TRBV5-1 and TRBJ2-1, reads KAGVTQTPRYLIKTRGQQVTLSCSPISGHRSVSWYQQTPGQGLQFLFEYFSETQRNKGNFPGRFSGRQFSNSRSEMNVSTLELGDSALYLCASSLGLRNEQFFGPGTRLTVL.

This clone was seen ten or more times. The CDR3 extends 3 residues past the end of the read, so its final part is completed from the germline J gene. This chain connects TRBV7-6 to TRBJ2-5; TRBD2 might be the D (6 bases). The CDR3 consists of 18 residues. The V end was cut by 8 bases, the J end by 7 bases, with 32 bases between. CDR1 is SGHVS, CDR2 FNYEAQ, per germline. The covered CDR3 bases are TGTGCCAGCGGACTTACCTCCGCGGGGCAGGGAGCCTCGGGGACC. Translated, it gives CASGLTSAGQGASGT. The full CDR3 protein reads CASGLTSAGQGASGTQYF.

In its sample, this clone was seen many times. The CDR3 end lies 3 residues beyond the end of the read and is filled in from the germline J gene. The chain has TRBV5-4 and TRBJ2-7; 12 nucleotides match TRBD2. V dropped 4 bases and J dropped 4; count of bases not matched to a gene: 6. Germline CDR1 reads SGHNT; CDR2 reads YYREEE (reference sequence). This CDR3 is built from 15 residues. Partial CDR3 DNA: TGTGCCAGCAGCGTGACTAGCGGGGGAACTTACGAG. This codes for CASSVTSGGTYE. In full, the CDR3 is CASSVTSGGTYEQYF. The full variable domain, rest sourced from reference TRBV5-4 and TRBJ2-7, is ETGVTQSPTHLIKTRGQQVTLRCSSQSGHNTVSWYQQALGQGPQFIFQYYREEENGRGNFPPRFSGLQFPNYSSELNVNALELDDSALYLCASSVTSGGTYEQYFGPGTRLTVT.

This clone was detected ten times or more. The read comes to an end 3 residues before the CDR3 does, leaving the germline J gene to fill in the end. J is TRBJ1-3 and V is TRBV4-1; D perhaps matches TRBD1 (6 bases). The CDR3 is made up of 18 amino acids. Germline V gene sequence: CDR1 MGHRA, CDR2 YSYEKL. V lost 3 bases and J 0 bases, leaving 18 bases between the germline ends. CDR3 DNA, as far as it was read: TGCGCCAGCAGCCAGTTACCGGGACATACGTTCTCTGGAAACACC. Amino acid sequence: CASSQLPGHTFSGNT. The entire CDR3 protein reads CASSQLPGHTFSGNTIYF.

As to this clone: Coverage ceases 3 residues before the CDR3 finishes, and the germline J gene fills in the end. J is TRBJ1-2 and V is TRBV10-2; TRBD1 aligns across 9 bases. The V segment lost 7 bases and the J segment 4 bases; nucleotides outside the gene matches: 1. The CDR3 is 12 residues long. Germline loops: CDR1 WSHSY, CDR2 SAAADI. The DNA read from the CDR3 is TGCGCCAGCAAACAGGGGGCCTATGGC. It codes for CASKQGAYG. The complete CDR3 reads CASKQGAYGYTF.

As to this clone: The missing CDR3 end, 3 residues past where the read stops, is filled in from the germline J gene. The rearrangement links TRBV14 to TRBJ2-7, with TRBD1 matching over 8 bases. The V gene end was trimmed by 4 bases and the J gene end by 2 bases; junction bases not matched to a gene: 7. This CDR3 region has 15 residues. Germline-derived CDR1 and CDR2 are SGHDN and FVKESK. The sequenced CDR3 bases are TGTGCCAGCAGCCGAGCAGGACAGGGTACCTACGAG. This sequence encodes CASSRAGQGTYE. The full CDR3 sequence reads CASSRAGQGTYEQYF. The full variable domain, with the rest looked up from reference TRBV14 and TRBJ2-7, is EAGVTQFPSHSVIEKGQTVTLRCDPISGHDNLYWYRRVMGKEIKFLLHFVKESKQDESGMPNNRFLAERTGGTYSTLKVQPAELEDSGVYFCASSRAGQGTYEQYFGPGTRLTVT.

This clone was found many times. The CDR3 extends 3 residues past the end of the read, so its final part is completed from the germline J gene. This chain uses TRBV28 with TRBJ2-7; the D gene is possibly TRBD1 (5 bases). V lost 1 base and J lost 3, with 10 bases in between. The CDR3 is 14 amino acids. Germline lookup yields CDR1 MDHEN and CDR2 SYDVKM. The CDR3 reads CASSLSDRYYEQYF. The DNA read from the CDR3 is TGTGCCAGCAGTTTATCCGACAGATACTACGAG.

The sample holds many counts of this clone. The sequence runs out 3 residues before the end of the CDR3; the remainder is reconstructed from the germline J gene. The chain couples TRBV7-2 to TRBJ1-5; no definite D call. Germline CDR1 is SGHTA and CDR2 is FQGNSA. Deletions cut 4 bases from V and 0 bases from J, with 7 bases between. The CDR3 contains 14 residues. CDR3 residues: CASSSVNSNQPQHF. Incomplete CDR3 DNA: TGTGCCAGCAGCTCAGTAAATAGCAATCAGCCC.

This clone has at least ten counts. The CDR3 is cut off 3 residues early in the read; its end comes from the germline J gene. The chain has TRBV19 and TRBJ2-7, with a possible D match to TRBD2 (6 bases). The CDR3 sequence is 15 residues long. Germline lookup yields CDR1 LNHDA and CDR2 SQIVND (reference sequence). The V gene lost 6 bases and the J gene lost 1 base, with 16 bases spanning the gap. The CDR3 loop reads CASSPTSSESYEQYF. The DNA read from the CDR3 is TGTGCCAGTAGCCCAACTAGCTCGGAATCCTACGAG.

As concerns this clone: The CDR3 goes on 3 residues after the read ends, and that part is filled in from the germline J gene. The genes are TRBV7-3 and TRBJ2-1, with D perhaps matching TRBD2 (6 bases). The CDR3 is 18 amino acids. V lost 0 bases, J lost 8 bases, and 23 bases lay in between. Germline V gene lookup returns CDR1 SGHTA and CDR2 FQGTGA. The sequenced part of the CDR3 DNA is TGTGCCAGCAGCTTAACGATCCACACAAATAGCGGAACTTATGAG. It specifies CASSLTIHTNSGTYE. The entire CDR3 is CASSLTIHTNSGTYEQFF.

As to this clone: The sequenced fragment ends 3 residues before the CDR3 boundary, so the rest is inferred from the germline J gene. The chain recombines TRBV20-1 with TRBJ1-4; 9 bases fit TRBD1. V lost 1 base and J lost 8; bases outside the gene matches: 8. There are 15 residues in the CDR3. Germline V gene data show CDR1 as DFQATT and CDR2 as SNEGSKA (reference sequence). The CDR3 sequence: CSARGGQGGSEKLFF. The sequenced part of the CDR3 DNA is TGCAGTGCTAGAGGGGGACAGGGTGGAAGCGAAAAA.